This is a list of T cell receptor beta chains from one sample in a study of T cell changes during pregnancy in multiple sclerosis. Here immunoSEQ multiplex PCR was the method, and the copy in TCRdb shows in-frame clones only, minus some. The repertoire includes approximately 100,000 clones, over 80% of them detected once, and approximately 4.5% sits in the top ten. The source material was peripheral blood, sampled in the first trimester of pregnancy. The receptor source for this set is a female donor with multiple sclerosis, enrolled in a pregnancy study. CDR3s include the opening cysteine and the closing phenylalanine or tryptophan. The D gene is left open where the match is weak. Some rows mark clone size as missing; the rest say once, few, many or name a class of expanded clone.

clone_size | d_call | j_call | v_call | cdr3_nt | cdr3_aa
NA | NA | TRBJ1-2 | TRBV6-5 | TGTGCCAGCAGCAGTAGCCAAGCCCGGAGGGACGGCTACACCTTC | CASSSSQARRDGYTF
NA | TRBD1 | TRBJ2-6 | TRBV29-1 | TGCAGCGTTTCGACAGGGATAACTGGGGCCAACGTCCTGACTTTC | CSVSTGITGANVLTF
NA | NA | TRBJ2-7 | TRBV12-5 | TGTGCTAGTGGTTTGGTAGGCTCGGGAACCTACGAGCAGTACTTC | CASGLVGSGTYEQYF
NA | NA | TRBJ2-7 | TRBV7-2 | TGTGCCAGCAGCTTAGCCCCCTTCTACGAGCAGTACTTC | CASSLAPFYEQYF
NA | NA | TRBJ1-2 | TRBV11-2 | TGTGCCAGCAGCTTAGGGATAGACAGCGATGGCTACACCTTC | CASSLGIDSDGYTF
NA | NA | TRBJ2-5 | TRBV29-1 | TGCAGCGTTGAGGACCGCAGGGTGAGGGAGACCCAGTACTTC | CSVEDRRVRETQYF
NA | TRBD1 | TRBJ2-7 | TRBV18 | TGTGCCAGCTCACCACCGGGGACAGGGATCTACGAGCAGTACTTC | CASSPPGTGIYEQYF
NA | NA | TRBJ1-3 | TRBV18 | TGTGCCAGTTCCCCCGGTGCCACGACTGGAAACACCATATATTTT | CASSPGATTGNTIYF
NA | TRBD2 | TRBJ2-3 | TRBV18 | TGTGCCAGCTCACCATCCGTGAGCGGGGGGTTAGATACGCAGTATTTT | CASSPSVSGGLDTQYF
NA | TRBD1 | TRBJ2-7 | TRBV4-1 | TGCGCCAGCAGCCAAACAGGGGGAATATCATCCTACGAGCAGTACTTC | CASSQTGGISSYEQYF
NA | NA | TRBJ2-3 | TRBV2 | TGTGCCAGCAGTGAAGCGAGCGTTACGCAGTATTTT | CASSEASVTQYF
NA | NA | TRBJ1-1 | TRBV6-1 | TGTGCCAGCAGTGAAAACAGGCCGAGGACTGAAGCTTTCTTT | CASSENRPRTEAFF
NA | NA | TRBJ2-3 | TRBV7-7 | TGTGCTAGCAGCTTAGAACGGACAGATACGCAGTATTTT | CASSLERTDTQYF
once | TRBD2 | TRBJ2-5 | TRBV9 | TGTGCCAGCAGCGTAGGTAGCGGGGGGGATCAAGAGACCCAGTACTTC | CASSVGSGGDQETQYF
NA | TRBD1 | TRBJ2-2 | TRBV5-1 | TGCGCCAGCAGCTGGCGGACAGGGCAAACCACCGGGGAGCTGTTTTTT | CASSWRTGQTTGELFF
NA | TRBD1 | TRBJ2-6 | TRBV19 | TGTGCCAGTAGTACCGATCCGCGGACAGGGAAGAAGTCTGGGGCCAACGTCCTGACTTTC | CASSTDPRTGKKSGANVLTF
NA | TRBD1 | TRBJ1-1 | TRBV29-1 | TGCAGCGTTGTAGGTGGTGACAGGGGGGACACTGAAGCTTTCTTT | CSVVGGDRGDTEAFF
NA | NA | TRBJ2-1 | TRBV6-6 | TGTGCCAGCAGCCTCAGGGGAACCTACAATGAGCAGTTCTTC | CASSLRGTYNEQFF
NA | TRBD2 | TRBJ2-5 | TRBV9 | TGTGCCAGCAGCCCCACAGGACTAGCCCAGGGGGAGACCCAGTACTTC | CASSPTGLAQGETQYF
NA | NA | TRBJ1-2 | TRBV30 | TGTGTCTGGAGTGTACCCGTGGGGCTGTTGTATGGCTACACCTTC | CVWSVPVGLLYGYTF
NA | NA | TRBJ2-5 | TRBV7-3 | TGTGCCAGCAGCTTAAGTGGTGGGTCTAGAGAGACCCAGTACTTC | CASSLSGGSRETQYF
NA | TRBD1 | TRBJ1-1 | TRBV6-4 | TGTGCCAGCTCTACAGGGGGAACGAACACTGAAGCTTTCTTT | CASSTGGTNTEAFF
NA | NA | TRBJ2-7 | TRBV27 | TGTGCCAGCAGTTTAAGCGGACCGGTATACGAGCAGTACTTC | CASSLSGPVYEQYF
NA | NA | TRBJ2-5 | TRBV5-5 | TGTGCCAGCAGCTTGGAGGGGAAACAGGGGACCCAGTACTTC | CASSLEGKQGTQYF
NA | NA | TRBJ1-2 | TRBV5-1 | TGCGCCAGCAGCTTTTACATGACAGGAGTAGGATATGGCTACACCTTC | CASSFYMTGVGYGYTF
NA | NA | TRBJ1-5 | TRBV6-5 | TGTGCCAGCAGGCCTTTCGGGACACTCGATCAGCCCCAGCATTTT | CASRPFGTLDQPQHF
NA | NA | TRBJ2-3 | TRBV27 | TGTGCCAGCGCCAGATTGGGCACAGATACGCAGTATTTT | CASARLGTDTQYF
once | NA | TRBJ2-2 | TRBV5-1 | TGCGCCAGCAGCCACATTGTCAGGGAATGGAACACCGGGGAGCTGTTTTTT | CASSHIVREWNTGELFF
NA | NA | TRBJ2-1 | TRBV13 | TGTGCCAGCAGCTTCGGGTCCCCAACGACTGGACTCGTACGGAGTGAGCAGTTCTTC | CASSFGSPTTGLVRSEQFF
NA | NA | TRBJ1-6 | TRBV5-5 | TGTGCCAGCAGCTCCGGAGGGGGGGCTAGGAATTCACCCCTCCACTTT | CASSSGGGARNSPLHF
NA | TRBD1 | TRBJ1-2 | TRBV18 | TGTGCCAGCTCACCGGAATCCCGGGACAGATTCTCTTTGAGGTCCTATGGCTACACCTTC | CASSPESRDRFSLRSYGYTF
NA | TRBD1 | TRBJ1-2 | TRBV18 | TGTGCCAGCTCACCTGGAACAGGGGGTTCCTATGGCTACACCTTC | CASSPGTGGSYGYTF
NA | TRBD1 | TRBJ2-5 | TRBV2 | TGTGCCAGCAGTGATTACAGGGGAAGGAGTGGAGAGACCCAGTACTTC | CASSDYRGRSGETQYF
NA | TRBD1 | TRBJ2-7 | TRBV7-9 | TGTGCCAGCAGCTCCACAGGGGACGAGCAGTACTTC | CASSSTGDEQYF
once | TRBD1 | TRBJ1-5 | TRBV11-2 | TGTGCCAGCAGCTTTACAGGGGGCGATCAGCCCCAGCATTTT | CASSFTGGDQPQHF
NA | TRBD2 | TRBJ2-1 | TRBV2 | TGTGCCAGCGGGCTGGAGCGGGGGGGCACTTACAATGAGCAGTTCTTC | CASGLERGGTYNEQFF
NA | TRBD2 | TRBJ2-1 | TRBV29-1 | TGCAGCGTTAGCGGGGGTGGGAGCTCCTACAATGAGCAGTTCTTC | CSVSGGGSSYNEQFF
NA | NA | TRBJ2-7 | TRBV7-2 | TGTGCCAGCAGTCACCTTGGGGTAGTGGGGGCCACAGCTTACGAGCAGTACTTC | CASSHLGVVGATAYEQYF
once | TRBD1 | TRBJ1-6 | TRBV15 | TGTGCCACCAGCAGAGCAGGGGGCACCTATAATTCACCCCTCCACTTT | CATSRAGGTYNSPLHF
few | NA | TRBJ2-5 | TRBV14 | TGTGCCAGCAGCCCCCAGACTAAGACCCAGTACTTC | CASSPQTKTQYF
NA | NA | TRBJ1-3 | TRBV6-1 | TGTGCCAGCAGGACCCGGGGTGCTGGAAACACCATATATTTT | CASRTRGAGNTIYF
NA | TRBD1 | TRBJ2-3 | TRBV9 | TGTGCCAGCAGCGTAGGGGACAGGGGGCTCGATACGCAGTATTTT | CASSVGDRGLDTQYF